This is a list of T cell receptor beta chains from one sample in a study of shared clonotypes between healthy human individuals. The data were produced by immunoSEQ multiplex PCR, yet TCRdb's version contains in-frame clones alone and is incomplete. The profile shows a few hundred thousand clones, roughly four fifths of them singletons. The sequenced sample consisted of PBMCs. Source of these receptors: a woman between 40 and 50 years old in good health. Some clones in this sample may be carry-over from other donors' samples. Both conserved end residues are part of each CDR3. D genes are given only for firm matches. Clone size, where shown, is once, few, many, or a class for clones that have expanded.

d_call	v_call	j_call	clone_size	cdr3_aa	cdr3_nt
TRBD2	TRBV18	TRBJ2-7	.	CASSPGLATIEQYF	TGTGCCAGCTCACCGGGACTAGCGACCATCGAGCAGTACTTC
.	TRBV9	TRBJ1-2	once	CASSTQLYGYTF	TGTGCCAGCAGTACCCAGCTCTATGGCTACACCTTC
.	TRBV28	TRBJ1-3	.	CASSLYPDSGNTIYF	TGTGCCAGCAGTTTATATCCGGACTCTGGAAACACCATATATTTT
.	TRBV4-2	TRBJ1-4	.	CASSQDQGANEKLFF	TGTGCCAGCAGCCAAGATCAGGGAGCTAATGAAAAACTGTTTTTT
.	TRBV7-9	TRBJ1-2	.	CASSLAGPYSTF	TGTGCCAGCAGCTTAGCGGGACCCTACAGCACCTTC
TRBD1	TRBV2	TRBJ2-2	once	CASSDDRGTGELFF	TGTGCCAGCAGCGATGACAGGGGCACCGGGGAGCTGTTTTTT
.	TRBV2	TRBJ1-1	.	CASSDWGYTEAFF	TGTGCCAGCAGTGATTGGGGTTACACTGAAGCTTTCTTT
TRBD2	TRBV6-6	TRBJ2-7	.	CASSYSWSGRASEQYF	TGTGCCAGCAGTTACTCTTGGAGCGGGAGGGCCTCCGAGCAGTACTTC
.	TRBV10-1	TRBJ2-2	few	CASRSSATGSGELFF	TGCGCCAGCAGATCTAGCGCGACGGGGTCCGGGGAGCTGTTTTTT
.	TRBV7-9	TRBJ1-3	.	CASSSRSSGNTIYF	TGTGCCAGCAGCTCGAGGAGCTCTGGAAACACCATATATTTT
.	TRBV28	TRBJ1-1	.	CASSLGLTEAFF	TGTGCCAGCAGTCTCGGACTCACTGAAGCTTTCTTT
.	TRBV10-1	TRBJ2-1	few	CASSDSLLGQFF	TGCGCCAGCAGTGACTCACTCCTTGGGCAGTTCTTC
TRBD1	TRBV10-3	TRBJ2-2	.	CAISESRGQAGELFF	TGTGCCATCAGTGAGTCAAGGGGGCAGGCCGGGGAGCTGTTTTTT
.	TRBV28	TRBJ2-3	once	CASSSGTDTQYF	TGTGCCAGCAGTTCCGGGACAGATACGCAGTATTTT
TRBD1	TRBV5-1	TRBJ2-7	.	CASSKAPGQGGSEQYF	TGCGCCAGCAGCAAGGCCCCGGGACAGGGGGGTTCCGAGCAGTACTTC
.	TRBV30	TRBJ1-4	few	CAWSLLGSNEKLFF	TGTGCCTGGAGCCTCCTGGGGTCTAATGAAAAACTGTTTTTT
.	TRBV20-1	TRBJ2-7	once	CSATDAYEQYF	TGCAGTGCTACAGACGCGTACGAGCAGTACTTC
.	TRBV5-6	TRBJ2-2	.	CASSLQASSNTGELFF	TGTGCCAGCAGCCTACAGGCATCTTCGAACACCGGGGAGCTGTTTTTT
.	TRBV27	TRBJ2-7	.	CASSREGPYEQYF	TGTGCCAGCAGTCGGGAAGGGCCCTACGAGCAGTACTTC
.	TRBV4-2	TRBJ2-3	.	CASSQEGSGGTDTQYF	TGTGCCAGCAGCCAAGAGGGGTCTGGGGGCACAGATACGCAGTATTTT
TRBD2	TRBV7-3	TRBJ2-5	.	CASSLLAGVGETQYF	TGTGCCAGCAGTCTTCTAGCGGGAGTCGGTGAGACCCAGTACTTC
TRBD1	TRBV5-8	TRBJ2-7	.	CASSRTGWYEQYF	TGTGCCAGCAGTCGGACAGGGTGGTACGAGCAGTACTTC
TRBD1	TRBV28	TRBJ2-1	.	CASQDRERYNEQFF	TGTGCCAGCCAGGACAGGGAGAGGTACAATGAGCAGTTCTTC
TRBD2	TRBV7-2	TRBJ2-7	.	CASSKTSGNTYEQYF	TGTGCCAGCAGCAAGACTAGCGGGAACACCTACGAGCAGTACTTC
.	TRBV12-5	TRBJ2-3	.	CASGPQDSADTQYF	TGTGCTAGTGGTCCGCAGGACAGTGCAGATACGCAGTATTTT
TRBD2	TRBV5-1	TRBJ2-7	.	CASSFSSGRAYEQYF	TGCGCCAGCAGCTTCAGTAGCGGGAGAGCTTACGAGCAGTACTTC
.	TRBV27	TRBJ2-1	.	CASSPFSHYNEQFF	TGTGCCAGCAGCCCCTTCAGCCACTACAATGAGCAGTTCTTC
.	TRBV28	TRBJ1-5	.	CASSFLQGPQPQHF	TGTGCCAGCAGTTTTTTGCAGGGCCCTCAGCCCCAGCATTTT
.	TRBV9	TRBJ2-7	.	CASSSDPLLGEQYF	TGTGCCAGCAGCTCGGACCCCCTACTAGGTGAGCAGTACTTC
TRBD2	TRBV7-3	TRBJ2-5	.	CASSLAGEGETQYF	TGTGCCAGCAGCTTGGCGGGAGAAGGGGAGACCCAGTACTTC
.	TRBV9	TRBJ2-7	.	CASSVGLGSYEQYF	TGTGCCAGCAGCGTAGGTCTCGGATCCTACGAGCAGTACTTC